Included here is one T cell receptor (beta chain) sequence, with context. Many counts were recorded for this clonotype. No antigen is known for it. Within one base of it there is no much larger clone, and no base qualities were kept. TCR beta VDJ combination and CDR3 sequence profiling used genomic DNA as the template. An Illumina HiSeq 2000 was the platform used for TCR repertoire sequencing. As for how the authors treated the data: TRBV/TRBJ rearrangement plots, CDR3 size and DJ length profiles, and Simpson's diversity index were used to evaluate the repertoires. The most abundant DNA sequence in the deep sequencing data was taken as the immunodominant clone. CDR3 amino acid sequences were screened for sharing across subjects and were compared with published repertoires and the VDJdb database. The public reads were run again by TCRdb, first through fastp at Q25 and then through MiXCR, and only productive beta chains were kept. Every CDR3 protein is listed once, alongside the most common genes and DNA of its rows. V and J calls and clone size were set by TCRdb, not the authors. In all, the sample holds a few hundred thousand distinct CDR3 sequences, and around 72% of those were seen once. The ten biggest clones cover under 4.5% of the sample.

From its cysteine to its phenylalanine, the CDR3 spans 15 amino acids. Left in the record is the CDR3 DNA by itself, 45 bases read in frame from the first base. Relative to germline, V is 4 bases shorter and J is 6 bases shorter, with 17 bases between their ends. Looking up the germline V gene yields CDR1 KGHDR and CDR2 SFDVKD. This record belongs to a study of CD8+CD57+ T cells in acquired aplastic anemia (dated by TCRdb to 2016 to 2019). With regard to the full study: Extracted DNA from sorted CD4+ and CD8+ cells averaged around 3.4 ug, ranging from about 0.18 to 27.4 ug. For healthy donor samples, the average read count was around 10 million for CD4+ cells and approximately 12 million for CD8+ cells. The study at large found these results: CD8+ Simpson's diversity did not differ significantly between patients and healthy controls (P=0.060). Around 30 CD8+ CDR3 sequences were found in both patients and controls but appeared to be highly expressed in patients and within the immunodominant clones of the patients.

In the study, sorted CD4+ and CD8+ blood T cells from patients with severe aplastic anemia and from healthy subjects underwent deep sequencing of TCR repertoires. Ficoll-Paque density gradient centrifugation was used to isolate peripheral blood mononuclear cells. Before DNA was extracted, CD4+ and CD8+ T cells were sorted using either FACS or magnetic beads. Sequencing was carried out using sorted CD4+, CD8+, or CD8+CD57+ T cells (not recorded which) from PBMCs. The chain couples TRBV24-1 to TRBJ1-2; too little of a D gene remains to name it. The clonotype was recovered from a human donor in good health, serving as a control. The nucleotide sequence is TGTGCCACCAGTGACCCCGTCCACGGTGATGATGGCTACACCTTC. This encodes CATSDPVHGDDGYTF.